This TCR beta chain was sequenced during a study of blood T cell repertoires in COVID-19. Study-wide background: In each case, the material was cDNA or gDNA derived from T cells, B-cell-depleted T cells, or PBMCs.

Under the authors' procedure: Researchers report that nucleated cell counts were estimated from reference gene primer amplification. Profiling relied on immunoSEQ multiplex PCR, and the TCRdb table lists in-frame clones only, not all of them. The DNA gave D and trimming, while V, J and clone size come from that table. The data hold roughly 230,000 clones, with 85% to 90% observed a single time. Seattle patients were enrolled during active infection and followed longitudinally. This TCR came from a woman aged 55-69 years with COVID-19, enrolled during active disease. Sequencing was carried out using peripheral blood.

CDR3 coding DNA: TGTGCTAGTGGCAGCGTAGGAGCCCGCTATGGCTACACCTTC. Residues: CASGSVGARYGYTF. The chain joins TRBV12-5 to TRBJ1-2; no clear D. V was shortened by 6 bases and J by 4 bases, with 15 bases between the two germline ends. This CDR3 has 14 amino acids. From germline, CDR1 is LGHNT and CDR2 FRNRAP.